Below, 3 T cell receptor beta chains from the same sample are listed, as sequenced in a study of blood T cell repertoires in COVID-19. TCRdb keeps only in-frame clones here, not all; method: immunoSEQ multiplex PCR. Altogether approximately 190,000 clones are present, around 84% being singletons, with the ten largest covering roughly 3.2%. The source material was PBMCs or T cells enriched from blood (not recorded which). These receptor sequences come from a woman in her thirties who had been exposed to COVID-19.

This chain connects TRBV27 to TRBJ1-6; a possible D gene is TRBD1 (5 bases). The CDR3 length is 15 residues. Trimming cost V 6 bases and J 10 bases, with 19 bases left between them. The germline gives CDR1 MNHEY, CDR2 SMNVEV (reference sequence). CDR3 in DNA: TGTGCCAGCAGGAGCACGTCAAGGGGCTTCTCACCCCTCCACTTT. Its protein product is CASRSTSRGFSPLHF.

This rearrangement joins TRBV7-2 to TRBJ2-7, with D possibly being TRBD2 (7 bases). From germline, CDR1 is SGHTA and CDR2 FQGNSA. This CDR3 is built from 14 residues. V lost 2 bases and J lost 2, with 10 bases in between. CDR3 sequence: CASSLMGGPYEQYF. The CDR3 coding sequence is TGTGCCAGCAGCTTAATGGGGGGGCCCTACGAGCAGTACTTC.

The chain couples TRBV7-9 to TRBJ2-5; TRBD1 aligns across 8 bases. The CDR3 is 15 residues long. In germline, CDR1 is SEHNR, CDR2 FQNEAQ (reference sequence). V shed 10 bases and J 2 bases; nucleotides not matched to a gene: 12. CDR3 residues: CAIDGTGIGQETQYF. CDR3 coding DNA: TGTGCCATCGACGGGACAGGAATCGGACAAGAGACCCAGTACTTC. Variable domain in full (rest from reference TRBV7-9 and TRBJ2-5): DTGVSQNPRHKITKRGQNVTFRCDPISEHNRLYWYRQTLGQGPEFLTYFQNEAQLEKSRLLSDRFSAERPKGSFSTLEIQRTEQGDSAMYLCAIDGTGIGQETQYFGPGTRLLVL.